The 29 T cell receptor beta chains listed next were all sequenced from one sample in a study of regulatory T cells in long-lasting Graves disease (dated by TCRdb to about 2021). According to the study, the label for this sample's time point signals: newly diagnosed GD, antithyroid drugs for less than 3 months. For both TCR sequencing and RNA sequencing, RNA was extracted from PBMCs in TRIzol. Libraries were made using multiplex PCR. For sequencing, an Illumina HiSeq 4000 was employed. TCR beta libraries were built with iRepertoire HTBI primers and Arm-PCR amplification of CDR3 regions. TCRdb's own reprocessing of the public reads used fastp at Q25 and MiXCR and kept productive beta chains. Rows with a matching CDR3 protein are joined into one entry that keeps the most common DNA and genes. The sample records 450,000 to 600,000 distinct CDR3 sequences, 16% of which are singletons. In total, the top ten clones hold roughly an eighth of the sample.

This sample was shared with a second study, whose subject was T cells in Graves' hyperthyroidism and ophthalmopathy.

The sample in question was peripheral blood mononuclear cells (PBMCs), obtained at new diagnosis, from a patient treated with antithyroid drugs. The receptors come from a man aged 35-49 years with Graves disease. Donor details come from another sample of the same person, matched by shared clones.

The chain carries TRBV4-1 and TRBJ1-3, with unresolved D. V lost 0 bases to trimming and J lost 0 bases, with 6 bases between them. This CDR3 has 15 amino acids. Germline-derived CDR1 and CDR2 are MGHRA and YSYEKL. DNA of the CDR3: TGCGCCAGCAGCCAAGAGGCCAGCTCTGGAAACACCATATATTTT. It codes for CASSQEASSGNTIYF.

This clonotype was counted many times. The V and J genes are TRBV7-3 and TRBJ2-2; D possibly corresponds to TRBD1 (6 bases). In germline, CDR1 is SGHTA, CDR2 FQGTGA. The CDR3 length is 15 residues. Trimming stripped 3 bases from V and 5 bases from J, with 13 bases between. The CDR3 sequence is CASSFSGTLTGELFF. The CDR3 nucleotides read TGTGCCAGCAGCTTCTCCGGGACACTTACCGGGGAGCTGTTTTTT.

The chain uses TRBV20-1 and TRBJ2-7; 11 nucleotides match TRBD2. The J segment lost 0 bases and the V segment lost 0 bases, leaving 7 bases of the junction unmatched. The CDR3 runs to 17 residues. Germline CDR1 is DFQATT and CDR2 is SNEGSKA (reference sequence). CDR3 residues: CSARDRLAGPISYEQYF. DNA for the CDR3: TGCAGTGCTAGAGATCGACTAGCGGGGCCGATCTCCTACGAGCAGTACTTC.

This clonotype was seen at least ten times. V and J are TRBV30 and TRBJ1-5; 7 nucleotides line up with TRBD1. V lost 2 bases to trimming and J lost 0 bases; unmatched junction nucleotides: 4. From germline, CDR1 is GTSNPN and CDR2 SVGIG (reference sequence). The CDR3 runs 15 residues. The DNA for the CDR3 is TGTGCCTGGAGTACGGGACAGCATAGCAATCAGCCCCAGCATTTT. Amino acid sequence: CAWSTGQHSNQPQHF. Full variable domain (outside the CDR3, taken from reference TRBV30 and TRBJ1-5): SQTIHQWPATLVQPVGSPLSLECTVEGTSNPNLYWYRQAAGRGLQLLFYSVGIGQISSEVPQNLSASRPQDRQFILSSKKLLLSDSGFYLCAWSTGQHSNQPQHFGDGTRLSIL.

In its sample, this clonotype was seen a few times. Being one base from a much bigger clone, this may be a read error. The CDR3 spells CASSPSVGGPSEQFF. The DNA for the CDR3 is TGTGCCAGCTCCCCCTCGGTGGGAGGGCCGAGTGAGCAGTTCTTC. The gene calls are TRBV3-1 and TRBJ2-1; 7 bases match TRBD2. Germline lookup yields CDR1 LGHDT and CDR2 YNNKEL (reference sequence). V trimming: 8 bases; J trimming: 9 bases; junction bases outside the gene matches: 16. CDR3 size: 15 residues.

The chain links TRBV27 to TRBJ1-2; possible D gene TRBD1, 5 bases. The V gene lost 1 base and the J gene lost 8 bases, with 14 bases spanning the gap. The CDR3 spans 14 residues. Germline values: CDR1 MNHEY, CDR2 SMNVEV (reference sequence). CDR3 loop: CASSLFPGGRGYTF. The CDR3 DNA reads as TGTGCCAGCAGTTTATTCCCCGGGGGTAGGGGCTACACCTTC.

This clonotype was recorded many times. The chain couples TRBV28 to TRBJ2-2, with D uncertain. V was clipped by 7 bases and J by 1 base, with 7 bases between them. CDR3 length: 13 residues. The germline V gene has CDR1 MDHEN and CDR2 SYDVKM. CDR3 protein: CASIQENTGELFF. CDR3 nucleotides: TGTGCCAGCATCCAGGAGAACACCGGGGAGCTGTTTTTT.

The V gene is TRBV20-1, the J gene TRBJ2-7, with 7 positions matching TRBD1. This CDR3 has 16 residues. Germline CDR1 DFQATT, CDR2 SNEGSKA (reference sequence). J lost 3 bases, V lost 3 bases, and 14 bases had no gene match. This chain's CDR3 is CSARPFGGQKIYEQYF. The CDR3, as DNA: TGCAGTGCTAGGCCATTTGGGGGACAGAAAATCTACGAGCAGTACTTC.

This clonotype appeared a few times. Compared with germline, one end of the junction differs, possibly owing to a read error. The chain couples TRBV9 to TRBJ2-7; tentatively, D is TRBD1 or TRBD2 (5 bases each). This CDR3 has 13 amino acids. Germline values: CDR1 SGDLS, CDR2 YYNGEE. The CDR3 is CASSVGDDDEQYF. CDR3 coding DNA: TGTGCCAGCAGCGTGGGGGACGACGACGAACAGTACTTC.

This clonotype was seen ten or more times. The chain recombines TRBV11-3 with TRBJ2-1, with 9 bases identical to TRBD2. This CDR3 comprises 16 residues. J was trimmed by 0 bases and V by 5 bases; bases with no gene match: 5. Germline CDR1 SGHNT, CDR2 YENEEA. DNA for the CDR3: TGTGCCAGCAGCGATAGCGGGAGAACCTCCTACAATGAGCAGTTCTTC. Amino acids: CASSDSGRTSYNEQFF.

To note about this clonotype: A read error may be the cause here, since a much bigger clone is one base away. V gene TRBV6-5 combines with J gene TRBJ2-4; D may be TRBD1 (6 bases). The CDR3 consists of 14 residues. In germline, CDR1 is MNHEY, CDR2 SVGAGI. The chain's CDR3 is CTSSYRTDKNIQYF. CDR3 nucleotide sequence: TGTACCAGCAGTTACAGGACAGACAAAAACATTCAGTACTTC.

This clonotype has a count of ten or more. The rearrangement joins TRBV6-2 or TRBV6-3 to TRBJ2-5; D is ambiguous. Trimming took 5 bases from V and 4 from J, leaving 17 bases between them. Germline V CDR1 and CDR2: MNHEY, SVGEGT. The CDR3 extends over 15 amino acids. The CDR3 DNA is TGTGCCAGCAGTGAAGTGACCAGCCCCAGAGAGACCCAGTACTTC. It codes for CASSEVTSPRETQYF.

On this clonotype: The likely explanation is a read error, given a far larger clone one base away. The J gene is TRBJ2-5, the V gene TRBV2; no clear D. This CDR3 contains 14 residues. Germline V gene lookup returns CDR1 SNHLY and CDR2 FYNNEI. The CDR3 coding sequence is TGTGCCAGCAGCCATAGGATAGGGTCGGAAGAACCGTTCTTC. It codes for CASSHRIGSEEPFF.

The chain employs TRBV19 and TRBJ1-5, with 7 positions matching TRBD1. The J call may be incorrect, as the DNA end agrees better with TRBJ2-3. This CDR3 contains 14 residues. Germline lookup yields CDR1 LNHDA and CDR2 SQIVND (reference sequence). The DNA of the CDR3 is TGTGCCACTCGAAACCGGGACAGCAATCAGCCCCAGTATTTT. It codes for CATRNRDSNQPQYF.

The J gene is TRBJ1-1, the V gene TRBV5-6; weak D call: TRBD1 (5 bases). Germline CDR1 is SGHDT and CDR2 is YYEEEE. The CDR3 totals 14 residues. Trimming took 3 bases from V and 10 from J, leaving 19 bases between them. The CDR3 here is CASSSPGALIGAFF. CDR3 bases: TGTGCCAGCAGCTCCCCCGGGGCTTTAATTGGAGCTTTCTTT.

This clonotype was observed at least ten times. This chain's CDR3 is CSARAGVYGYTF. CDR3 nucleotides: TGCAGTGCTAGAGCTGGAGTCTATGGCTACACCTTC. The V call is TRBV20-1, the J call TRBJ1-2; D not certain. Trimming took off 1 base at V and 4 bases at J, with 7 bases between the two ends. The germline CDR1 and CDR2 sequences are DFQATT and SNEGSKA (reference sequence). The CDR3 contains 12 residues.

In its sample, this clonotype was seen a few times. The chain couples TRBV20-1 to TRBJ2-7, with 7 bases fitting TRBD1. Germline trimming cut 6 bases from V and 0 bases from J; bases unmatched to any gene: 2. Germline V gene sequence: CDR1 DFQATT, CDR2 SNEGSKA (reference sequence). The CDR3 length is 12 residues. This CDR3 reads CSADRSSYEQYF. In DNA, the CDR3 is TGCAGTGCGGACAGGAGCTCCTACGAGCAGTACTTC.

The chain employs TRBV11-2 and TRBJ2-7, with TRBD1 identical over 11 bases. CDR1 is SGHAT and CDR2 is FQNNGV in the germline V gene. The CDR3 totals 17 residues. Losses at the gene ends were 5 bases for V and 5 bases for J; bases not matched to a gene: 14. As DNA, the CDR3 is TGTGCCAGCAGCCAAGATATTGGGACAGGGGGGAGAGACGAGCAGTACTTC. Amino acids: CASSQDIGTGGRDEQYF.

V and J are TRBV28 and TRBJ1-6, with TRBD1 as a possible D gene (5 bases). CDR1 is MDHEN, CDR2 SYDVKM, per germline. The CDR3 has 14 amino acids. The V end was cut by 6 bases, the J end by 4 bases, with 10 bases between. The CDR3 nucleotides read TGTGCCAGCAGGAGTGGACAATATAATTCACCCCTCCACTTT. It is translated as CASRSGQYNSPLHF.

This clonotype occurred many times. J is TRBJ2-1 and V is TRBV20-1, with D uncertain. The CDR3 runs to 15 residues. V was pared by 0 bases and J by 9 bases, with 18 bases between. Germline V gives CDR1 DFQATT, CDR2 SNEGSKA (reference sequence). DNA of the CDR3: TGCAGTGCTAGAGATCTTCCTAGTTTAGGTCGTGAGCAGTTCTTC. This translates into CSARDLPSLGREQFF.

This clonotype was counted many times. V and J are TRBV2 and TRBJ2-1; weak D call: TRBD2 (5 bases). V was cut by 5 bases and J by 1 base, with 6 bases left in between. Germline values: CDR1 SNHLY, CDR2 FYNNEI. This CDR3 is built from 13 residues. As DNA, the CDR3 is TGTGCCAGCAGTCGGGATTCCTACAATGAGCAGTTCTTC. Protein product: CASSRDSYNEQFF. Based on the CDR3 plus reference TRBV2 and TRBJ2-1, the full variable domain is EPEVTQTPSHQVTQMGQEVILRCVPISNHLYFYWYRQILGQKVEFLVSFYNNEISEKSEIFDDQFSVERPDGSNFTLKIRSTKLEDSAMYFCASSRDSYNEQFFGPGTRLTVL.

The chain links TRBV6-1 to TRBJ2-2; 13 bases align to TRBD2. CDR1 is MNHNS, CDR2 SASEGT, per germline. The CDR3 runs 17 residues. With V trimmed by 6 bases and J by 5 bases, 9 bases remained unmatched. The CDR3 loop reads CASRQTGLAGKTGELFF. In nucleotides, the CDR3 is TGTGCCAGCAGACAGACGGGACTAGCGGGGAAGACCGGGGAGCTGTTTTTT.

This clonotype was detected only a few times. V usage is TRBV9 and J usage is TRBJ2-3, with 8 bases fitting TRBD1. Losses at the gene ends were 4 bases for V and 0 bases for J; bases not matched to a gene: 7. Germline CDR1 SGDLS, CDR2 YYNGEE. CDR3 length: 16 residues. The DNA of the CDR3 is TGTGCCAGCAGCTCAGGGGGCCAGCGGAGCACAGATACGCAGTATTTT. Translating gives CASSSGGQRSTDTQYF.

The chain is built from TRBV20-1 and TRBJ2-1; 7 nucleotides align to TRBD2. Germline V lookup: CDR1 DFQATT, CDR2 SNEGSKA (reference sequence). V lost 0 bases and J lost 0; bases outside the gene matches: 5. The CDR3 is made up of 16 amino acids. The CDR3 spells CSARDWGRDSYNEQFF. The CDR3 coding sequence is TGCAGTGCTAGAGATTGGGGGAGGGACTCCTACAATGAGCAGTTCTTC.

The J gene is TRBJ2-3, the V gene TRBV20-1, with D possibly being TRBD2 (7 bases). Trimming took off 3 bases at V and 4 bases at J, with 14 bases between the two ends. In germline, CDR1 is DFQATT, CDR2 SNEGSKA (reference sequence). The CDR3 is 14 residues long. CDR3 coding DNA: TGCAGTGCTAGGGTTTACGGGGGGCCAGATACGCAGTATTTT. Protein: CSARVYGGPDTQYF.

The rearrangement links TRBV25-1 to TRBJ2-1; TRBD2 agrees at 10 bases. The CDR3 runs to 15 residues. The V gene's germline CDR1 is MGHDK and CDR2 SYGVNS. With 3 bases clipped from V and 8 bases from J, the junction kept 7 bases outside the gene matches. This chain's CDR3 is CASSDPSGRYYEQFF. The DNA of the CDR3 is TGTGCCAGCAGTGATCCTAGCGGGAGATACTATGAGCAGTTCTTC.

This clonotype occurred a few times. Here the CDR3 reads CASSQDRGGVQYF. The CDR3 DNA reads TGTGCCAGCAGCCAGGACAGGGGCGGCGTTCAGTACTTC. The chain uses TRBV5-5 and TRBJ2-7; 9 nucleotides agree with TRBD1. From germline, CDR1 is SGHKS and CDR2 YYEKEE (reference sequence). This CDR3 has 13 residues. The J segment lost 10 bases and the V segment lost 4 bases, leaving 9 bases of the junction unmatched.

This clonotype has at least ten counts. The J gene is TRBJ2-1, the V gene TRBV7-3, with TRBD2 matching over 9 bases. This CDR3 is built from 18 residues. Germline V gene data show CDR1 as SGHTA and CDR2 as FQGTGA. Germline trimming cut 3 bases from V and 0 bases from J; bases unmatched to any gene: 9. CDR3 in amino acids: CASSFKSLAGSSYNEQFF. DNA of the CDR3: TGTGCCAGCAGCTTTAAGAGCCTAGCGGGGAGCTCCTACAATGAGCAGTTCTTC.

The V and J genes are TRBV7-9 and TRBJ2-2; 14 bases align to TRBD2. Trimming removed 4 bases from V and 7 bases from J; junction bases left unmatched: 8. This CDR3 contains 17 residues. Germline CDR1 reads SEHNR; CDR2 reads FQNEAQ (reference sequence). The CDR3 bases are TGTGCCAGCAGCTACGGGACTAGCGGGAGAAAGTTCGGGGAGCTGTTTTTT. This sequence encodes CASSYGTSGRKFGELFF.